Listed below are T cell receptor beta chains from one sample, sequenced in a study of cytomegalovirus exposure and HLA in healthy donors. Repertoires were generated with immunoSEQ multiplex PCR, while TCRdb's copy carries only in-frame clones and drops some. The repertoire holds some 120,000 clones, with around 60% as singletons. Material for sequencing was PBMCs. All receptors come from a woman aged 40 to 50 in good health and CMV-seropositive. CDR3s include the opening cysteine and the closing phenylalanine or tryptophan. A D gene is named only where the DNA matches it firmly. Size tells how often a clone was seen (once, few, many) or the class of an expanded clone, and some rows leave it out.

V gene	D gene	clone size	J gene	CDR3 protein	CDR3 DNA
TRBV5-1	TRBD2	once	TRBJ2-7	CASSLNGGLAGAYEQYF	TGCGCCAGCAGCTTAAATGGAGGACTAGCGGGAGCCTACGAGCAGTACTTC
TRBV14	NA	few	TRBJ2-1	CASGQLRDEQFF	TGTGCCAGCGGACAACTAAGGGATGAGCAGTTCTTC
TRBV5-6	TRBD1	NA	TRBJ1-1	CASSTGQVGYDTEAFF	TGTGCCAGCAGCACGGGACAGGTGGGGTACGACACTGAAGCTTTCTTT
TRBV27	TRBD2	NA	TRBJ2-1	CASIPLAGAVEQFF	TGTGCCAGCATCCCCTTAGCGGGAGCGGTTGAGCAGTTCTTC
TRBV28	NA	NA	TRBJ1-2	CARRGRGREGYTF	TGTGCCAGACGGGGAAGGGGGAGGGAGGGCTACACCTTC
TRBV6-5	NA	NA	TRBJ2-5	CASSYSPGIETQYF	TGTGCCAGCAGTTACTCGCCGGGGATAGAGACCCAGTACTTC
TRBV4-3	NA	once	TRBJ2-3	CASSQDVGTSRPGTDTQYF	TGCGCCAGCAGCCAAGACGTTGGCACTAGCCGACCGGGCACAGATACGCAGTATTTT
TRBV7-6	NA	NA	TRBJ1-4	CASSAGDIGEKLFF	TGTGCCAGCAGCGCGGGGGATATTGGAGAAAAACTGTTTTTT
TRBV5-1	TRBD2	NA	TRBJ2-7	CASSSNTSGMRGEQYF	TGCGCCAGCAGCTCGAACACTAGCGGGATGAGGGGCGAGCAGTACTTC
TRBV19	NA	NA	TRBJ1-2	CASSNQGIYGYTF	TGTGCCAGTAGTAATCAGGGGATTTATGGCTACACCTTC
TRBV25-1	TRBD1	NA	TRBJ2-5	CASLEQGAQETQYF	TGTGCCAGCCTTGAACAGGGGGCCCAAGAGACCCAGTACTTC
TRBV6-1	TRBD1	NA	TRBJ2-1	CASRVETGGSNEQFF	TGTGCCAGCAGGGTCGAGACAGGGGGCTCAAATGAGCAGTTCTTC
TRBV6-6	TRBD1	NA	TRBJ2-2	CASSRFSTGTGELFF	TGTGCCAGCAGCCGCTTCTCGACAGGGACCGGGGAGCTGTTTTTT